Detailed here is one TCR beta chain. The data are from a study of regulatory T cells in long-lasting Graves disease. The CDR3 is made up of 16 amino acids. V was pared by 3 bases and J by 8 bases, with 12 bases of the junction left unmatched. HTBI primers from iRepertoire and Arm-PCR of CDR3 regions yielded the TCR beta libraries. TCRdb independently ran MiXCR on the multiplex PCR reads; one entry per CDR3 protein. The table has 350,000 to 450,000 distinct CDR3 sequences, under 25% seen once. Time point: persistent/refractory GD, antithyroid drugs over 5 years with positive TRAb. The TCR library was made from RNA extracted from PBMCs.

The chain joins TRBV12-3 or TRBV12-4 to TRBJ2-1; 8 nucleotides match TRBD1. The sample here was peripheral blood mononuclear cells (PBMCs), taken when the disease was refractory, from a patient treated with antithyroid drugs. This TCR came from a female donor with Graves disease. The CDR3 DNA reads as TGTGCCAGCAGTTTGGCAAGGACAGGGAGTTTGCATGAGCAGTTCTTC. This encodes CASSLARTGSLHEQFF.